This T cell receptor (beta chain) originates from a study of blood T cell repertoires in COVID-19 (dated by TCRdb to 2018 to 2020). Context from the whole study: Samples covering the acute and convalescent phases of COVID-19 were provided by collaborators in the United States, Italy and Spain. The material from the prospective study consisted of cDNA or gDNA derived from T cells, B-cell-depleted T cells, or PBMCs. The dataset comprised deeply sampled blood TCRbeta repertoires from subjects exposed to, actively infected with, or recovered from COVID-19. A freely available public database, intended as a resource for researchers studying the immune response to SARS-CoV-2, is where the repertoires were released. Samples came from the ongoing ImmuneRACE study (first 160 participants) plus 1,254 subjects from 6 global collaborators. Nearly every sample came with metadata listing a de-identified subject ID, COVID-19 status, age in years and sex. Where available, HLA class I and class II types were taken from metadata supplied by the sample provider and were not determined by assay-based typing.

Collaborating institutions collected whole blood in K2EDTA tubes following their own protocols. For TCRbeta analysis, collaborators shipped samples in one of three forms: frozen whole blood, isolated PBMCs, or DNA extracted from either of those sample types. Counted from cysteine to phenylalanine, this CDR3 has 15 amino acids. CDR3 DNA is the only sequence kept; it has 45 bases, read in frame from the first base. V loses 3 bases at its end and J loses 5 bases; junction bases beyond the gene matches: 6. CDR1 is given as MDHEN and CDR2 as SYDVKM, both from the germline V gene. The full study reports these points: The amount of clinical and demographic metadata varied by source and participant and was provided uncurated.

TCRbeta CDR3 regions were amplified from genomic DNA by means of the immunoSEQ Assay, a bias-controlled multiplex PCR. From the authors' description of their analysis: Nucleated cell counts per sample were estimated from amplification of reference gene primers within the assay. Sequence reads were collapsed and filtered to measure the absolute abundance of every unique TCRbeta CDR3 rearrangement. For each sample, productive Simpson clonality was calculated as the square root of Simpson's diversity index over productive rearrangements. This immuneACCESS table, as held by TCRdb, lists in-frame sequences with V and J called but not all clones. Of the missing ones, under half trace to an unresolved V gene in checked studies; the others have no known cause. The V and J calls and clone size were taken over from that table, and D and trimming were inferred from the DNA. The sample has about 52,000 clones on record, more than 70% of them singletons. Jointly, the top ten make up about 15% of the sample.

On this clone: The target of this receptor is not known. No much larger clonotype is one base removed from it; base qualities were not supplied.

This TCR was recovered from a human donor in a cohort sampled during active COVID-19. Sample: peripheral blood. Recombination joined TRBV28 with TRBJ2-2, and TRBD1 matches 7 of the central bases. The DNA is as follows: TGTGCCAGCAGTTTGGCATCGACAGGGACCGGGGAGCTGTTTTTT. This yields the protein CASSLASTGTGELFF.